This is a list of T cell receptor beta chains from one sample in a study of cytomegalovirus exposure and HLA in healthy donors. The assay was immunoSEQ multiplex PCR, and TCRdb's table has in-frame clones only and misses some. The sample holds about 120,000 clones; approximately 80% are singletons and the top ten take 9.5% to 15%. Input material: PBMCs. The source of these receptors is a woman in her 40s in good health and CMV-seropositive. CDR3s include the opening cysteine and the closing phenylalanine or tryptophan. A D gene is named only where the DNA matches it firmly. Size values are once, few and many counts, or a class for expanded clones, and some rows have none.

j_call clone_size v_call d_call cdr3_nt cdr3_aa
TRBJ1-5 - TRBV28 - TGTGCCAGCAGTCTTGGACAGAGCAATCAGCCCCAGCATTTT CASSLGQSNQPQHF
TRBJ1-1 - TRBV19 - TGTGCCAGTAGTAATAAAATCGACAGTATGGCTTTCTTT CASSNKIDSMAFF
TRBJ2-1 - TRBV7-9 TRBD1 TGTGCCAGCAGCTTAGGACAGGGGTTCTACAATGAGCAGTTCTTC CASSLGQGFYNEQFF
TRBJ2-1 - TRBV7-9 - TGTGCCAGCAGCAACGGCTTTACAGGGATATCCTACAATGAGCAGTTCTTC CASSNGFTGISYNEQFF
TRBJ2-5 - TRBV4-1 TRBD1 TGCGCCAGCAGCCAAGTGGGACAGGGTCTCGGGACCCAGTACTTC CASSQVGQGLGTQYF
TRBJ1-5 - TRBV27 - TGTGCCAGCAGTGCTTCGTGGACTGGCAATCAGCCCCAGCATTTT CASSASWTGNQPQHF
TRBJ1-3 once TRBV7-2 TRBD1 TGTGCCAGCAGCGGACAGGGACGAACCATATATTTT CASSGQGRTIYF
TRBJ2-7 - TRBV1 - TGCACCAGCAGCCAAGACCAGATATTAAGCGGGGGCACCTACTACGAGCAGTACTTC CTSSQDQILSGGTYYEQYF
TRBJ2-5 once TRBV6-5 TRBD2 TGTGCCAGCAGTTCGATTAGCGGGGGCCCTCAAGAGACCCAGTACTTC CASSSISGGPQETQYF
TRBJ1-2 - TRBV29-1 TRBD1 TGCAGCGTAAAGGATAGGCCGGGACAGGGCTATGGCTACACCTTC CSVKDRPGQGYGYTF
TRBJ2-7 - TRBV27 TRBD1 TGTGCCAGCAGTCTGGGACAGGGAGTCTACGAGCAGTACTTC CASSLGQGVYEQYF
TRBJ1-2 few TRBV5-1 - TGCGCCAGCACCTGGGCAGGGGAATCCTATGGCTACACCTTC CASTWAGESYGYTF
TRBJ1-5 - TRBV6-1 TRBD1 TGTGCCAGCAGTCCTTCCTGGACAGGGTCACAGCCCCAGCATTTT CASSPSWTGSQPQHF
TRBJ2-3 - TRBV9 - TGTGCCAGCAGCGTATCAGGGATTAGCACAGATACGCAGTATTTT CASSVSGISTDTQYF
TRBJ2-7 - TRBV2 TRBD1 TGTGCCAGCACAGTCCCGGGACAGGGGGCTTACGAGCAGTACTTC CASTVPGQGAYEQYF
TRBJ1-2 - TRBV27 - TGTGCCAGCAGTTCTCCCAGGGAACCTAACTATGGCTACACCTTC CASSSPREPNYGYTF
TRBJ2-5 - TRBV5-1 TRBD1 TGCGCCAGCAGTAAAGGACAGGCATACCAAGAGACCCAGTACTTC CASSKGQAYQETQYF
TRBJ2-7 few TRBV11-2 - TGTGCCAGCAGAGACCAGGTAGGCTACGAGCAGTACTTC CASRDQVGYEQYF
TRBJ2-3 - TRBV10-3 TRBD2 TGTGCCATCGGCCTACTAGCGGGGGTTGAAGATACGCAGTATTTT CAIGLLAGVEDTQYF
TRBJ2-3 - TRBV7-9 - TGTGCCAGCAGCTTAGTAACTAGTCGGGATACGCAGTATTTT CASSLVTSRDTQYF
TRBJ2-1 - TRBV6-6 - TGTGCCAGCAGTTACGAACAGCTCGGCAATGAGCAGTTCTTC CASSYEQLGNEQFF
TRBJ1-4 - TRBV6-1 - TGTGCCAGCAGTGAGACCGGGGGGTGGGATGAAAAACTGTTTTTT CASSETGGWDEKLFF
TRBJ1-1 few TRBV6-1 - TGTGCCAGCAGGTCAGGGATCACTGAAGCTTTCTTT CASRSGITEAFF
TRBJ1-6 once TRBV27 - TGTGCCAGCAGTGAATTCAGGGGAAAGGGATCACCCCTCCACTTT CASSEFRGKGSPLHF
TRBJ2-3 - TRBV4-1 TRBD2 TGCGCCAGCAGCCAAGGTCCGCGGGGGGGCCACAGCAGAGATACGCAGTATTTT CASSQGPRGGHSRDTQYF
TRBJ2-7 few TRBV28 - TGTGCCAGCAGTGCCATATTGTTCGGGACATCAGAATACGAGCAGTACTTC CASSAILFGTSEYEQYF
TRBJ2-3 - TRBV10-3 TRBD1 TGTGCCATTAACCGGGACAGGGGTGCAGATACGCAGTATTTT CAINRDRGADTQYF
TRBJ2-5 - TRBV7-2 - TGTGCCAGCAGCCGGCGGCAAAGCCAAGAGACCCAGTACTTC CASSRRQSQETQYF
TRBJ2-2 few TRBV19 - TGTGCCAGTAGTACCGGACAGACTAACACCGGGGAGCTGTTTTTT CASSTGQTNTGELFF
TRBJ2-1 - TRBV5-1 - TGCGCCAGCAGCTTCGACTCGCCCTTCTACAATGAGCAGTTCTTC CASSFDSPFYNEQFF
TRBJ1-2 - TRBV6-1 - TGTGCCAGCAGTGAAGGGGTACGTATAGCGTGGAATGGCTACACCTTC CASSEGVRIAWNGYTF
TRBJ1-1 - TRBV6-1 TRBD1 TGTGCCAGCAGCGCGTTGACAGGGCGGGCTGAAGCTTTCTTT CASSALTGRAEAFF
TRBJ1-2 - TRBV5-1 TRBD1 TGCGCCAGCAAAGGAGGTCCACCGACAGGGGCTTACGGGGGCTACACCTTC CASKGGPPTGAYGGYTF
TRBJ1-1 - TRBV19 - TGTGCCAGTAGTATTCTTTCGGGGTATGAAGCTTTCTTT CASSILSGYEAFF
TRBJ1-2 few TRBV7-9 - TGTGCCAGCAGCGGACAGAGCAACTATGGCTACACCTTC CASSGQSNYGYTF
TRBJ2-5 - TRBV7-7 - TGTGCCAGCAGCTTAGGACTACAAGAGACCCAGTACTTC CASSLGLQETQYF
TRBJ2-3 - TRBV2 - TGTGCCAGCAGTGAAGCTCCGGGGAACGCAGATACGCAGTATTTT CASSEAPGNADTQYF
TRBJ1-4 - TRBV6-6 TRBD1 TGTGCCAGCAGCCGGGACAGGAGTATAACTAATGAAAAACTGTTTTTT CASSRDRSITNEKLFF
TRBJ1-2 - TRBV28 - TGTGCCAGCAGTACGACAGGCTTCTATGGCTACACCTTC CASSTTGFYGYTF
TRBJ2-7 - TRBV6-5 - TGTGCCAGCAGTCCCGACAGGCGCTACGAGCAGTACTTC CASSPDRRYEQYF
TRBJ1-3 few TRBV6-1 - TGTGCCAGCAGGGTCGGACAAGGAGGAAACACCATATATTTT CASRVGQGGNTIYF
TRBJ1-6 few TRBV30 - TGTGCCTGGAGTGTAGGGGCAGGGCGTATTTCACCCCTCCACTTT CAWSVGAGRISPLHF
TRBJ2-4 - TRBV11-2 - TGTGCCAGCAGCTTACTCTCAGGGGTAAACATTCAGTACTTC CASSLLSGVNIQYF
TRBJ2-2 - TRBV2 TRBD1 TGTGCCAGCAGCGAAAGGGACAGGCTAGCCGGGGAGCTGTTTTTT CASSERDRLAGELFF
TRBJ2-1 - TRBV19 - TGTGCCAGTAGTATAGGGAACGCGAGGGATGAGCAGTTCTTC CASSIGNARDEQFF